This T cell receptor (beta chain) was documented in a study of shared T cell receptors in the human thymus. This clone was detected once. Here immunoSEQ multiplex PCR was the method, and the copy in TCRdb shows in-frame clones only, minus some. The data contain about 540,000 clones, about four fifths of them singletons. This CDR3 contains 17 residues. Germline CDR1 is SGHRS and CDR2 is YFSETQ. V was clipped by 0 bases and J by 4 bases, with 18 bases between them. These data also featured in a second study, about human thymus T cells. That source adds: The thymus was resected at corrective cardiac surgery. Gene usage for V and J segments appeared biased in thymic and blood repertoires. Reports from related research described highly overlapping thymic repertoires among unrelated individuals.

The clonotype comes from a boy in the first two years of life with a congenital heart defect. Sequences were obtained from thymocytes. The rearrangement links TRBV5-1 to TRBJ2-3; D may be TRBD2 (6 bases). The CDR3 loop reads CASSLDGFAGIPDTQYF. The CDR3 DNA is TGCGCCAGCAGCTTGGACGGGTTTGCGGGAATCCCAGATACGCAGTATTTT. The complete variable domain, with remaining parts taken from reference TRBV5-1 and TRBJ2-3, reads KAGVTQTPRYLIKTRGQQVTLSCSPISGHRSVSWYQQTPGQGLQFLFEYFSETQRNKGNFPGRFSGRQFSNSRSEMNVSTLELGDSALYLCASSLDGFAGIPDTQYFGPGTRLTVL.